One and the same sample provided the 26 T cell receptor beta chains below, sequenced in a study of T cells in Graves' hyperthyroidism and ophthalmopathy. The CDR3 regions of TCR beta were amplified from RNA transcripts. First-round RT-PCR of the TCR CDR3 relied on the HTBI primer set. TCRdb passed the multiplex PCR reads through MiXCR, listing each CDR3 protein once. The table has some 600,000 distinct CDR3 sequences, approximately 13% seen once. The sample comprised blood. These receptors were collected from a woman in her twenties or thirties with Graves' hyperthyroidism that later progressed to Graves' ophthalmopathy.

The genes are TRBV10-3 and TRBJ1-4, with D perhaps matching TRBD1 (6 bases). Looked up from germline, CDR1 is ENHRY and CDR2 is SYGVKD. The length of the CDR3 is 13 residues. Trimming took 11 bases from V and 7 from J, leaving 17 bases between them. The CDR3 nucleotides read TGTGCCTCCCGGGGGGGCGAGGGTGAAAAACTGTTTTTT. Its protein is CASRGGEGEKLFF.

This clonotype has at least ten counts. The V and J genes are TRBV29-1 and TRBJ1-2, with D possibly matching TRBD1 (5 bases). The germline V gene encodes CDR1 SQVTM and CDR2 ANQGSEA. This CDR3 has 12 residues. V shed 6 bases and J shed 1 base, with 9 bases lying between them. CDR3 sequence (DNA): TGCAGCGTCCAACAGGATAACTATGGCTACACCTTC. This gives the protein CSVQQDNYGYTF.

This clonotype was observed at least ten times. This chain joins TRBV12-5 and TRBJ2-5; the D gene is possibly TRBD2 (5 bases). Germline V gives CDR1 LGHNT, CDR2 FRNRAP. Between the trimmed V and J ends, which lost 3 bases and 1 base, there was a span of 9 bases. The CDR3 length is 14 residues. CDR3 bases: TGTGCTAGTGGTTTCGGGATCCCCCAAGAGACCCAGTACTTC. It specifies CASGFGIPQETQYF.

This clonotype was seen repeatedly, ten times or more. The CDR3 region is CSVEAGNYGYTF. CDR3 nucleotides: TGCAGCGTTGAAGCAGGGAACTATGGCTACACCTTC. The genes are TRBV29-1 and TRBJ1-2, with D maybe TRBD1 (5 bases). The V end was cut by 1 base, the J end by 2 bases, with 5 bases between. Germline V lookup: CDR1 SQVTM, CDR2 ANQGSEA. CDR3 length: 12 amino acids.

This clonotype was observed many times. This chain connects TRBV12-3 or TRBV12-4 to TRBJ1-4; D unresolved. This CDR3 is built from 12 residues. Trimming took 5 bases from V and 5 from J, leaving 6 bases between them. The CDR3 coding sequence is TGTGCCAGCAGTACTGGAAATGAAAAACTGTTTTTT. This codes for CASSTGNEKLFF.

In its sample, this clonotype was seen many times. The genes are TRBV4-1 and TRBJ1-2; no firm D call. Trimming cost V 4 bases and J 2 bases, with 14 bases left between them. Germline values: CDR1 MGHRA, CDR2 YSYEKL. The CDR3 length is 15 residues. The CDR3 DNA follows: TGCGCCAGCAGCCCGAACGCCGCGACGAACTATGGCTACACCTTC. Translation: CASSPNAATNYGYTF.

The chain has TRBV10-3 and TRBJ2-7; D may match TRBD1 or TRBD2 (5 bases each). Trimming removed 10 bases from V and 0 bases from J, with 13 bases in between. The CDR3 covers 13 residues. Germline CDR1 is ENHRY and CDR2 is SYGVKD. CDR3 nucleotides: TGTGCCACCTCGGGACCCCCCTCCTACGAGCAGTACTTC. It is translated as CATSGPPSYEQYF.

The chain joins TRBV11-1 to TRBJ1-1, with D possibly being TRBD1 (5 bases). The CDR3 loop spans 16 amino acids. V lost 2 bases, J lost 3 bases, and 16 bases lay in between. The V gene's germline CDR1 is SGHAT and CDR2 FQDESV (reference sequence). The CDR3 region is CASSLSPAGTYTEAFF. CDR3 DNA: TGTGCCAGCAGCTTAAGCCCCGCAGGGACCTACACTGAAGCTTTCTTT.

This clonotype was counted at least ten times. The chain recombines TRBV6-5 with TRBJ1-5, with TRBD1 matching 9 bases. The CDR3 sequence is 15 residues long. V was clipped by 0 bases and J by 6 bases; unmatched bases: 3. Germline CDR1 and CDR2: MNHEY and SVGAGI. CDR3 region: CASSYSWTGVQPQHF. CDR3 nucleotide sequence: TGTGCCAGCAGTTACTCATGGACAGGGGTTCAGCCCCAGCATTTT.

This clonotype has at least ten counts. The V and J genes are TRBV11-2 and TRBJ2-7; unclear D gene. The CDR3 covers 13 residues. The V gene's germline CDR1 is SGHAT and CDR2 FQNNGV. With 3 bases removed from V and 3 bases from J, the gap between germline ends came to 9 bases. CDR3 nucleotides: TGTGCCAGCAGCTTCCCGGCAGTCTACGAGCAGTACTTC. It translates to CASSFPAVYEQYF.

This clonotype was counted many times. This chain connects TRBV30 to TRBJ2-7; 7 bases match TRBD2. The CDR3 is 13 residues long. Germline CDR1 reads GTSNPN; CDR2 reads SVGIG (reference sequence). Losses at the gene ends were 1 base for V and 3 bases for J; bases not matched to a gene: 3. The CDR3 reads CAWSAGGFYEQYF. CDR3 nucleotide sequence: TGTGCCTGGAGTGCGGGGGGATTCTACGAGCAGTACTTC.

J is TRBJ2-4 and V is TRBV30, with 8 bases fitting TRBD2. The CDR3 loop spans 16 amino acids. The junction had 7 bases not matched to a gene; V was cut back by 3 bases and J by 0 bases. Germline V gives CDR1 GTSNPN, CDR2 SVGIG (reference sequence). In DNA, the CDR3 is TGTGCCTGGAGAAAACCGGGGGGGTTAGCCAAAAACATTCAGTACTTC. Translating gives CAWRKPGGLAKNIQYF.

The chain carries TRBV11-2 and TRBJ1-3, with 7 bases that match TRBD1. Germline V CDR1 and CDR2: SGHAT, FQNNGV. The V gene end was trimmed by 5 bases and the J gene end by 4 bases; junction bases not matched to a gene: 11. The CDR3 extends over 16 amino acids. As DNA, the CDR3 is TGTGCCAGCAGCCACACCACAGGGGTCTACGGAAACACCATATATTTT. Amino acid sequence: CASSHTTGVYGNTIYF.

The chain has TRBV12-3 or TRBV12-4 and TRBJ1-3, with D unclear. Trimming pared 8 bases from V and 2 bases from J, leaving 16 bases between. The CDR3 is 15 amino acids. CDR3 region: CASHTQLGPGNTIYF. The CDR3 DNA follows: TGTGCCAGCCACACCCAATTAGGCCCTGGAAACACCATATATTTT.

The sample holds many counts of this clonotype. The rearrangement joins TRBV29-1 to TRBJ2-1; D is perhaps TRBD1 (6 bases). The germline V gene has CDR1 SQVTM and CDR2 ANQGSEA. The CDR3 sequence is 13 residues long. Trimming stripped 5 bases from V and 5 bases from J, with 13 bases between. The CDR3 is CSVSQGMHNEQFF. The CDR3 DNA reads as TGCAGCGTTTCACAGGGAATGCACAATGAGCAGTTCTTC.

This clonotype showed up many times. The rearrangement links TRBV11-2 to TRBJ2-7; a possible D gene is TRBD2 (5 bases). V lost 7 bases, J lost 0 bases, and 16 bases lay in between. The germline gives CDR1 SGHAT, CDR2 FQNNGV. The CDR3 covers 15 residues. The CDR3 is CASTSNLGSSYEQYF. CDR3 in DNA: TGTGCCAGCACCTCTAACCTGGGGAGCTCCTACGAGCAGTACTTC.

V gene TRBV7-6 combines with J gene TRBJ2-1; D possibly corresponds to TRBD1 (6 bases). The V gene lost 5 bases and the J gene lost 4 bases, with 12 bases spanning the gap. Germline lookup yields CDR1 SGHVS and CDR2 FNYEAQ. The CDR3 extends over 14 amino acids. In DNA form, the CDR3 reads TGTGCCAGCAGCCAACGGACAGTATACAATGAGCAGTTCTTC. Protein product: CASSQRTVYNEQFF.

This clonotype was found many times. The rearrangement links TRBV5-1 to TRBJ2-1; the match to TRBD2 covers 9 bases. V lost 0 bases and J lost 7; bases outside the gene matches: 5. The CDR3 has 15 residues. The germline V gene has CDR1 SGHRS and CDR2 YFSETQ. CDR3 nucleotide sequence: TGCGCCAGCAGCTTGGGACTAGCGGACGCTAATGAGCAGTTCTTC. Protein: CASSLGLADANEQFF.

The sample holds many counts of this clonotype. The chain has TRBV18 and TRBJ1-4; 9 bases match TRBD1. Germline V gene lookup returns CDR1 KGHSH and CDR2 LQKENI. The CDR3 runs 15 residues. J was trimmed by 8 bases and V by 5 bases; bases with no gene match: 9. CDR3 sequence: CASSSQQGADEKLFF. In nucleotides, the CDR3 is TGTGCCAGCTCATCCCAACAGGGGGCGGACGAAAAACTGTTTTTT.

Only one count was recorded for this clonotype. A much larger clone is a single base away; this may be a read error. This chain links TRBV27 with TRBJ2-5, with D unclear. There are 13 residues in the CDR3. The germline V gene has CDR1 MNHEY and CDR2 SMNVEV (reference sequence). This chain's CDR3 is CASSLSKVETHYF. CDR3 nucleotide sequence: TGTGCCAGCAGTTTAAGTAAAGTAGAGACCCATTACTTC.

V usage is TRBV9 and J usage is TRBJ2-3; D assignment may be TRBD1 or TRBD2 (5 bases each). Between the trimmed V and J ends, which lost 0 bases and 0 bases, there was a span of 8 bases. The CDR3 is 15 residues long. Germline CDR1 is SGDLS and CDR2 is YYNGEE. The CDR3 bases are TGTGCCAGCAGCGTAGCTTGGGGGAGCACAGATACGCAGTATTTT. Protein product: CASSVAWGSTDTQYF. Looking up the rest from reference TRBV9 and TRBJ2-3 gives the full variable domain: DSGVTQTPKHLITATGQRVTLRCSPRSGDLSVYWYQQSLDQGLQFLIQYYNGEERAKGNILERFSAQQFPDLHSELNLSSLELGDSALYFCASSVAWGSTDTQYFGPGTRLTVL.

This clonotype was seen repeatedly, ten times or more. V and J are TRBV9 and TRBJ2-2; D is unresolved. The CDR3 contains 14 residues. The V gene lost 0 bases and the J gene lost 6 bases, with 9 bases spanning the gap. In germline, CDR1 is SGDLS, CDR2 YYNGEE. In nucleotides, the CDR3 is TGTGCCAGCAGCGTAGAGTCATGGGCCGGGGAGCTGTTTTTT. Residues: CASSVESWAGELFF.

The table lists this clonotype with many counts. The V call is TRBV4-2, the J call TRBJ2-7; possibly TRBD1 for D (6 bases). V gave up 0 bases and J gave up 3 bases, with 12 bases separating them. The CDR3 spans 15 residues. Looked up from germline, CDR1 is LGHNA and CDR2 is YNFKEQ. CDR3 amino acids: CASSQDTHRDYEQYF. The CDR3 region has the DNA TGTGCCAGCAGCCAAGATACCCACAGGGACTACGAGCAGTACTTC.

This clonotype was seen more than once but under ten times. The V and J genes are TRBV12-3 or TRBV12-4 and TRBJ2-7; 10 bases match TRBD2. The CDR3 is 14 amino acids. The CDR3 DNA follows: TGTGCGAGCCGAGTGACTAGCGGGCACAATGAGCAGTACTTC. Its translation is CASRVTSGHNEQYF.

This clonotype was seen repeatedly, ten times or more. The rearrangement joins TRBV6-1 to TRBJ1-2, with D unresolved. CDR1 and CDR2 (germline): MNHNS, SASEGT. The CDR3 spans 11 residues. Trimming pared 10 bases from V and 2 bases from J, leaving 8 bases between. The CDR3 region has the DNA TGTGCCACCCATTTCAACTATGGCTACACCTTC. This translates into CATHFNYGYTF.

Ten or more counts support this clonotype. The chain uses TRBV7-2 and TRBJ1-2, with D possibly matching TRBD1 (6 bases). Trimming took 5 bases from V and 4 from J, leaving 14 bases between them. Per germline, CDR1 SGHTA and CDR2 FQGNSA. The CDR3 extends over 14 amino acids. The CDR3 is CASSGGGFGYGYTF. The CDR3 DNA reads TGTGCCAGCAGCGGCGGGGGCTTCGGCTATGGCTACACCTTC.